Each of the 30 T cell receptor beta chains below was sequenced from the same sample in a study of blood T cell repertoires in COVID-19. Libraries were prepared by immunoSEQ multiplex PCR; TCRdb keeps only in-frame clonotypes and omits some of them. Seen here are over 75,000 clones, about 88% observed once, and the top ten hold around 3%. Input material: peripheral blood. All receptors come from a woman of 80 years or more with acute or convalescent COVID-19.

The chain employs TRBV10-3 and TRBJ1-3; tentatively, D is TRBD1 (5 bases). Trimming took off 6 bases at V and 0 bases at J, with 9 bases between the two ends. Germline CDR1 is ENHRY and CDR2 is SYGVKD. CDR3 length: 14 amino acids. The CDR3 loop is CAISLGGSGNTIYF. The CDR3 DNA sequence: TGTGCCATCAGCCTCGGGGGCTCTGGAAACACCATATATTTT.

This clone was detected a few times. V is TRBV29-1 and J is TRBJ1-4; D possibly corresponds to TRBD1 (5 bases). Germline V gene data show CDR1 as SQVTM and CDR2 as ANQGSEA. V lost 5 bases and J lost 6, with 10 bases in between. This CDR3 is 12 amino acids long. The CDR3 DNA follows: TGCAGCGTTTTAGGGGCCGATGAAAAACTGTTTTTT. Amino acid sequence: CSVLGADEKLFF. The full variable domain, rest sourced from reference TRBV29-1 and TRBJ1-4, is SAVISQKPSRDICQRGTSLTIQCQVDSQVTMMFWYRQQPGQSLTLIATANQGSEATYESGFVIDKFPISRPNLTFSTLTVSNMSPEDSSIYLCSVLGADEKLFFGSGTQLSVL.

V usage is TRBV7-9 and J usage is TRBJ2-7, with 8 bases lining up with TRBD2. With 5 bases clipped from V and 4 bases from J, the junction kept 10 bases outside the gene matches. CDR3 length: 15 residues. CDR1 is SEHNR and CDR2 is FQNEAQ in the germline V gene (reference sequence). The CDR3 loop reads CASSRLTSGLYEQYF. The DNA of the CDR3 is TGTGCCAGCAGCAGACTAACTAGCGGCCTATACGAGCAGTACTTC.

The chain links TRBV7-6 to TRBJ2-2; D perhaps matches TRBD1 (6 bases). Trimming removed 5 bases at V and 0 bases at J, with 13 bases between. Germline CDR1 and CDR2: SGHVS and FNYEAQ. The CDR3 totals 16 residues. The CDR3 is CASSSIRGANTGELFF. The CDR3 nucleotides are TGTGCCAGCAGCAGTATCAGGGGTGCGAACACCGGGGAGCTGTTTTTT.

The V gene is TRBV27, the J gene TRBJ1-5; 7 bases align to TRBD1. The CDR3 contains 14 residues. Germline values: CDR1 MNHEY, CDR2 SMNVEV (reference sequence). V was clipped by 5 bases and J by 5 bases; unmatched bases: 6. The CDR3 DNA follows: TGTGCCAGCAGTAGGACAGGTCCATATCAGCCCCAGCATTTT. Protein: CASSRTGPYQPQHF.

The chain is built from TRBV13 and TRBJ2-7; 8 nucleotides align to TRBD1. The trim removed 6 bases at V and 0 bases at J, leaving 4 bases unmatched. The CDR3 contains 14 residues. CDR1 is PRHDT and CDR2 is FYEKMQ in the germline V gene (reference sequence). CDR3 nucleotide sequence: TGTGCCAGCAGTTCCACAGGGGGCTCCTACGAGCAGTACTTC. Translation gives CASSSTGGSYEQYF.

J is TRBJ2-2 and V is TRBV19; a weak D match, TRBD1 (6 bases). Germline CDR1 is LNHDA and CDR2 is SQIVND (reference sequence). CDR3 length: 14 residues. The ends were cut back, 10 bases at V and 5 bases at J, with 17 bases in the middle. In DNA, the CDR3 is TGTGCCACCAAACAGGGTGGTAGGACCGGGGAGCTGTTTTTT. Its translation: CATKQGGRTGELFF.

This rearrangement joins TRBV3-1 (or the pseudogene TRBV3-2) to TRBJ2-1; possibly TRBD2 for D (5 bases). This CDR3 spans 13 amino acids. Trimming stripped 4 bases from V and 9 bases from J, with 13 bases between. The germline V gene has CDR1 LGHDT and CDR2 YNNKEL (reference sequence). The CDR3 spells CASSPHGAGEQFF. The CDR3 DNA reads TGTGCCAGCAGCCCCCACGGCGCGGGTGAGCAGTTCTTC.

The J gene is TRBJ2-7, the V gene TRBV18, with 7 positions matching TRBD1. CDR3 length: 15 residues. Germline assignment: CDR1 KGHSH and CDR2 LQKENI. V trimming: 0 bases; J trimming: 3 bases; junction bases outside the gene matches: 5. For the CDR3, the DNA is TGTGCCAGCTCACCACCGGGGACAGTTTACTACGAGCAGTACTTC. Translation: CASSPPGTVYYEQYF.

The V call is TRBV19, the J call TRBJ1-1; no firm D call. CDR1 is LNHDA and CDR2 is SQIVND in the germline V gene (reference sequence). This CDR3 is 15 amino acids long. Trimming removed 10 bases from V and 4 bases from J, with 22 bases in between. The CDR3 here is CATHPYPGPVTEAFF. The CDR3 coding sequence is TGTGCCACACACCCCTATCCGGGTCCGGTCACTGAAGCTTTCTTT.

The chain employs TRBV19 and TRBJ1-6; TRBD1 matches at 12 bases. J was trimmed by 8 bases and V by 1 base; bases with no gene match: 12. CDR1 is LNHDA, CDR2 SQIVND, per germline (reference sequence). The CDR3 runs to 19 residues. The CDR3 protein is CASSIAAAGTGGGYSPLHF. CDR3 bases: TGTGCCAGTAGTATAGCCGCCGCCGGGACAGGGGGCGGGTATTCACCCCTCCACTTT.

This clone came up once. The rearrangement uses TRBV3-1 (or the pseudogene TRBV3-2) and TRBJ2-5, with 11 bases lining up with TRBD2. V gave up 1 base and J gave up 11 bases; unmatched junction bases: 9. This CDR3 spans 15 amino acids. Germline V gene sequence: CDR1 LGHDT, CDR2 YNNKEL (reference sequence). This CDR3 is CASSQGLLAGVLQYF. The CDR3, as DNA: TGTGCCAGCAGCCAAGGCCTACTAGCGGGGGTCCTACAGTACTTC.

In DNA, the CDR3 is TGTGCCAGCAGCTCTGGACTACCCCGTTTAGACGAGCAGTTCTTC. It is translated as CASSSGLPRLDEQFF. The V gene is TRBV7-9, the J gene TRBJ2-1; perhaps TRBD2 as D (6 bases). CDR1 is SEHNR, CDR2 FQNEAQ, per germline (reference sequence). The CDR3 totals 15 residues. Trimming cost V 4 bases and J 10 bases, with 20 bases left between them.

A few counts support this clone. V usage is TRBV19 and J usage is TRBJ1-5, with TRBD1 as a possible D gene (6 bases). This CDR3 is 14 amino acids long. Germline lookup yields CDR1 LNHDA and CDR2 SQIVND (reference sequence). The V and J ends lost 7 bases and 5 bases respectively, with 15 bases between them. CDR3 bases: TGTGCCAGTAACCCAGGGGTCTGGGATCAGCCCCAGCATTTT. It translates to CASNPGVWDQPQHF.

V and J are TRBV11-3 and TRBJ1-1; D is perhaps TRBD1 (6 bases). This CDR3 comprises 14 residues. The V gene's germline CDR1 is SGHNT and CDR2 YENEEA. V was clipped by 5 bases and J by 3 bases, with 13 bases between them. CDR3 residues: CASSTGREDTEAFF. In DNA form, the CDR3 reads TGTGCCAGCAGCACAGGGCGGGAGGACACTGAAGCTTTCTTT.

The chain is built from TRBV7-9 and TRBJ2-1; perhaps TRBD2 as D (5 bases). The germline gives CDR1 SEHNR, CDR2 FQNEAQ (reference sequence). There are 18 residues in the CDR3. V was cut by 2 bases and J by 6 bases, with 23 bases left in between. The CDR3 loop is CASSLWVPLGAEFNEQFF. As DNA, the CDR3 is TGTGCCAGCAGCTTATGGGTGCCCCTTGGAGCGGAATTCAATGAGCAGTTCTTC.

The V and J genes are TRBV18 and TRBJ2-1, with 10 bases fitting TRBD2. Germline V gene sequence: CDR1 KGHSH, CDR2 LQKENI. Unmatched junction bases numbered 5, after V lost 1 base and J lost 5 bases. CDR3 size: 16 residues. In DNA, the CDR3 is TGTGCCAGCTCACCACTAGCGGGGGGACCCGACAATGAGCAGTTCTTC. Translating it yields CASSPLAGGPDNEQFF.

The chain combines TRBV5-1 with TRBJ2-6, with D maybe TRBD2 (6 bases). The CDR3 is 18 amino acids. Trimming cost V 3 bases and J 0 bases, with 16 bases left between them. Germline values: CDR1 SGHRS, CDR2 YFSETQ. CDR3 amino acids: CASSSGWGVSSGANVLTF. The CDR3 nucleotides are TGCGCCAGCAGCTCCGGTTGGGGGGTTAGCTCTGGGGCCAACGTCCTGACTTTC.

J is TRBJ2-2 and V is TRBV18; D may be TRBD1 (6 bases). The CDR3 runs 17 residues. Germline V gene sequence: CDR1 KGHSH, CDR2 LQKENI. V was trimmed by 3 bases and J by 0 bases, leaving 14 bases between them. This CDR3 is CASSPDRFTTNTGELFF. The DNA for the CDR3 is TGTGCCAGCTCACCGGACAGATTTACCACGAACACCGGGGAGCTGTTTTTT.

This clone came up once. Here the CDR3 reads CASRASGAYEQYF. The CDR3 nucleotides read TGTGCCAGCAGGGCTTCAGGGGCCTACGAGCAGTACTTC. V usage is TRBV5-4 and J usage is TRBJ2-7; D perhaps matches TRBD1 (6 bases). From germline, CDR1 is SGHNT and CDR2 YYREEE (reference sequence). Trimming took off 5 bases at V and 2 bases at J, with 11 bases between the two ends. The CDR3 has 13 residues.

The chain carries TRBV28 and TRBJ1-5, with no clear D. The CDR3 covers 16 residues. The germline gives CDR1 MDHEN, CDR2 SYDVKM. V lost 6 bases to trimming and J lost 0 bases, with 15 bases between them. The CDR3 nucleotides are TGTGCCAGCAGAATTCGACATACCTATAGCAATCAGCCCCAGCATTTT. Amino acids: CASRIRHTYSNQPQHF. The entire variable domain, with the rest obtained from reference TRBV28 and TRBJ1-5, is as follows: DVKVTQSSRYLVKRTGEKVFLECVQDMDHENMFWYRQDPGLGLRLIYFSYDVKMKEKGDIPEGYSVSREKKERFSLILESASTNQTSMYLCASRIRHTYSNQPQHFGDGTRLSIL.

The rearrangement joins TRBV19 to TRBJ1-6; possible D gene TRBD1, 5 bases. The CDR3 runs 14 residues. Germline CDR1 is LNHDA and CDR2 is SQIVND (reference sequence). The ends were cut back, 6 bases at V and 5 bases at J, with 11 bases in the middle. The CDR3 reads CASRARGNNSPLHF. The CDR3 DNA sequence: TGTGCCAGTAGAGCTCGGGGGAATAATTCACCCCTCCACTTT.

This clone has just one count. The V gene is TRBV7-9, the J gene TRBJ1-2; the D gene is possibly TRBD1 (6 bases). The germline V gene encodes CDR1 SEHNR and CDR2 FQNEAQ (reference sequence). Trimming left V 1 base short and J 10 bases short, with 13 bases between. The CDR3 covers 13 residues. CDR3 amino acids: CASSLVFEGDYTF. CDR3 DNA: TGTGCCAGCAGCTTAGTTTTTGAGGGGGACTACACCTTC.

This clone was seen more than once but under ten times. The chain recombines TRBV2 with TRBJ1-6; D is unresolved. CDR3 length equals 13 residues. V gave up 5 bases and J gave up 13 bases, with 15 bases separating them. Looked up from germline, CDR1 is SNHLY and CDR2 is FYNNEI. The chain's CDR3 is CASSSGLSRPLHF. In DNA form, the CDR3 reads TGTGCCAGCAGTTCCGGCCTCTCGAGGCCCCTCCACTTT.

The chain carries TRBV4-1 and TRBJ2-1; 9 bases agree with TRBD2. CDR3 length equals 15 residues. The germline gives CDR1 MGHRA, CDR2 YSYEKL. V trimming: 1 base; J trimming: 5 bases; junction bases outside the gene matches: 3. The DNA of the CDR3 is TGCGCCAGCAGCCAAGTAGGCGGGGGGGACAATGAGCAGTTCTTC. Protein: CASSQVGGGDNEQFF.

The rearrangement uses TRBV12-3 or TRBV12-4 and TRBJ2-2; unclear D gene. The V and J ends lost 3 bases and 6 bases respectively, with 8 bases between them. The CDR3 has 13 amino acids. The CDR3 is CASSFLLAGELFF. DNA for the CDR3: TGTGCCAGCAGTTTTTTATTAGCCGGGGAGCTGTTTTTT.

The chain joins TRBV7-9 to TRBJ1-1; D not resolved. Trimming left V 1 base short and J 1 base short, with 7 bases between. The germline gives CDR1 SEHNR, CDR2 FQNEAQ (reference sequence). The CDR3 runs to 14 residues. The CDR3 loop reads CASSLGLGNTEAFF. The CDR3 coding sequence is TGTGCCAGCAGCTTAGGGCTAGGGAACACTGAAGCTTTCTTT.

The chain links TRBV4-3 to TRBJ2-2; TRBD1 aligns across 10 bases. The V and J ends lost 0 bases and 7 bases, in that order; junction bases with no gene match: 5. This CDR3 has 16 amino acids. Germline V gene sequence: CDR1 LGHNA, CDR2 YSLEER. The CDR3 is CASSQELTGGVGELFF. In DNA, the CDR3 is TGCGCCAGCAGCCAAGAATTGACAGGGGGCGTCGGGGAGCTGTTTTTT.

The V call is TRBV19, the J call TRBJ1-2; 10 nucleotides match TRBD1. CDR3 length: 17 residues. V trimming: 5 bases; J trimming: 3 bases; junction bases outside the gene matches: 12. Germline V gene data show CDR1 as LNHDA and CDR2 as SQIVND (reference sequence). The CDR3 DNA is TGTGCCAGTAGTCAACAGACAGGGGGCGCAGGTGACTATGGCTACACCTTC. It encodes CASSQQTGGAGDYGYTF.

The CDR3 reads CASLRGPADTQYF. DNA of the CDR3: TGTGCCAGCCTTAGAGGGCCTGCAGATACGCAGTATTTT. V usage is TRBV11-2 and J usage is TRBJ2-3; TRBD2 is a possible D gene (5 bases). V lost 8 bases and J lost 4, with 13 bases in between. Germline V gene data show CDR1 as SGHAT and CDR2 as FQNNGV. CDR3 length equals 13 residues.